The present entry profiles one TCR beta chain with its context. Its antigen is currently unknown. This entry belongs to a study of T cells expressing NK-cell markers. Background on the study: TCR beta repertoires came from sorted CD3+CD56+NKG2C+, CD3+CD56+NKG2C- and CD3+CD56-NKG2C+ T cells.

There are 13 residues in the CDR3. Regarding the study as a whole: Whether the expanded NKG2C+ T cell clones recognized HCMV remained unclear. These clonotypes also led the CD3+CD56-NKG2C+ fraction in a handful of donors.

For TCR beta, cDNA was produced by 5'RACE template switching with UMIs. One entry per CDR3 protein, without DNA, is what TCRdb gives after re-calling the 5' RACE reads. The table counts around 380,000 distinct CDR3 sequences; around 10% lies in the top ten. Sequenced input: blood T cells: a sorted CD56 or NKG2C T cell subset, CD4+ or CD8+ T cells, or bulk PBMC T cells (not recorded which). The chain combines TRBV12-3 or TRBV12-4 with TRBJ1-5. The origin of this receptor is a woman between 50 and 59 years old in good health. Here the CDR3 reads CASSSFADQPQHF.